The 27 T cell receptor beta chains listed next were all sequenced from one sample in a study of shared clonotypes between healthy human individuals. Assay: immunoSEQ multiplex PCR; the TCRdb copy retains only in-frame clones and omits some. There are hundreds of thousands of clones in the sample; about 76% occur only once, and 13% lies in the top ten. Material for sequencing was PBMCs. These TCRs come from a woman aged 40 to 50 in good health. Some clones in this sample may be carry-over from other donors' samples.

The rearrangement links TRBV5-3 to TRBJ2-7; 15 nucleotides align to TRBD2. TRBV5-3 is reported as an ORF; its role is uncertain. V lost 4 bases to trimming and J lost 2 bases; unmatched junction nucleotides: 7. The CDR3 covers 17 residues. The CDR3 here is CARSLGLAGGETYEQYF. In nucleotides, the CDR3 is TGTGCCAGAAGCCTAGGACTAGCGGGAGGGGAGACCTACGAGCAGTACTTC.

V gene TRBV27 combines with J gene TRBJ1-1, with TRBD1 as a possible D gene (6 bases). This CDR3 is built from 15 residues. Per germline, CDR1 MNHEY and CDR2 SMNVEV (reference sequence). Trimming removed 4 bases at V and 1 base at J, with 13 bases between. The CDR3 coding sequence is TGTGCCAGCAGTTATGACAGGTTGGGGAACACTGAAGCTTTCTTT. Its protein is CASSYDRLGNTEAFF.

The chain combines TRBV6-6 with TRBJ2-4, with TRBD1 matching 9 bases. Germline CDR1 MNHNY, CDR2 SVGAGI (reference sequence). V shed 6 bases and J 6 bases; nucleotides not matched to a gene: 9. There are 15 residues in the CDR3. Here the CDR3 DNA reads TGTGCCAGCAGCCCGACCGGGACAGGGTTAAACATTCAGTACTTC. It yields the protein CASSPTGTGLNIQYF.

This chain connects TRBV5-6 to TRBJ2-3, with TRBD2 matching over 13 bases. The ends lost 4 bases at V and 5 bases at J; junction bases unmatched: 7. The CDR3 spans 16 residues. Germline-derived CDR1 and CDR2 are SGHDT and YYEEEE. The CDR3 protein is CASSLGTSGAGDTQYF. The DNA of the CDR3 is TGTGCCAGCAGCCTGGGGACTAGCGGGGCGGGAGATACGCAGTATTTT.

The rearrangement links TRBV30 to TRBJ2-7; D uncertain. The length of the CDR3 is 11 residues. Germline V gene data show CDR1 as GTSNPN and CDR2 as SVGIG (reference sequence). Trimming removed 0 bases at V and 7 bases at J, with 7 bases between. DNA of the CDR3: TGTGCCTGGAGTGTAACGAGTGAGCAGTACTTC. Its translation: CAWSVTSEQYF.

With respect to this clone: A read error likely explains this, since a far larger clone differs by one base. The chain carries TRBV4-1 and TRBJ1-5, with 7 positions matching TRBD1. CDR1 is MGHRA and CDR2 is YSYEKL in the germline V gene. CDR3 length: 15 residues. CDR3 residues: CASSQDEGAHQPQHF. CDR3 coding DNA: TGTGCCAGCAGCCAAGATGAGGGGGCTCATCAGCCTCAGCATTTT.

The gene calls are TRBV5-5 and TRBJ1-1; D not certain. The CDR3 totals 15 residues. Germline V CDR1 and CDR2: SGHKS, YYEKEE (reference sequence). The ends were cut back, 2 bases at V and 0 bases at J, with 11 bases in the middle. CDR3 loop: CASSFRGNLNTEAFF. The CDR3 DNA reads as TGTGCCAGCAGCTTTCGTGGAAATTTGAACACTGAAGCTTTCTTT.

In its sample, this clone was seen once. The chain recombines TRBV6-1 with TRBJ2-6, with TRBD2 as a possible D gene (6 bases). Germline CDR1 and CDR2: MNHNS and SASEGT. The V gene lost 2 bases and the J gene lost 4 bases, with 15 bases spanning the gap. This CDR3 region has 17 residues. CDR3 region: CASSELGGVAGANVLTF. In DNA, the CDR3 is TGTGCCAGCAGTGAACTGGGGGGAGTTGCCGGGGCCAACGTCCTGACTTTC.

The V gene is TRBV5-6, the J gene TRBJ2-1, with TRBD2 identical over 8 bases. This CDR3 has 15 residues. V trimming: 3 bases; J trimming: 8 bases; junction bases outside the gene matches: 10. Looked up from germline, CDR1 is SGHDT and CDR2 is YYEEEE. The DNA for the CDR3 is TGTGCCAGCAGCTCGGGACTAGGGTCATCCGATGAGCAGTTCTTC. Encoded protein: CASSSGLGSSDEQFF.

This chain uses TRBV18 with TRBJ2-7; D might be TRBD2 (5 bases). CDR1 and CDR2 from the germline V gene are KGHSH and LQKENI. The CDR3 consists of 14 residues. Trimming cost V 3 bases and J 3 bases, with 12 bases left between them. CDR3 residues: CASSPTDSNYEQYF. DNA for the CDR3: TGTGCCAGCTCACCGACGGACTCGAACTACGAGCAGTACTTC.

V gene TRBV9 combines with J gene TRBJ2-1, with a tentative D call TRBD2 (5 bases). V was shortened by 4 bases and J by 5 bases, with 25 bases between the two germline ends. Germline V gives CDR1 SGDLS, CDR2 YYNGEE. This CDR3 contains 18 residues. This CDR3 is CASSPGGGRGVRDNEQFF. CDR3 DNA: TGTGCCAGCAGCCCCGGAGGTGGACGGGGAGTACGAGACAATGAGCAGTTCTTC.

The chain links TRBV10-3 to TRBJ2-5; weak D call: TRBD1 (6 bases). The length of the CDR3 is 13 residues. V lost 8 bases, J lost 5 bases, and 15 bases lay in between. The V gene's germline CDR1 is ENHRY and CDR2 SYGVKD. The CDR3 here is CAIGEQGGETQYF. In DNA, the CDR3 is TGTGCCATCGGGGAACAGGGTGGGGAGACCCAGTACTTC.

The rearrangement joins TRBV10-1 to TRBJ2-7, with 8 nucleotides matching TRBD2. The CDR3 totals 15 residues. Germline V gene sequence: CDR1 WNHNN, CDR2 SYGVQD (reference sequence). Germline trimming cut 3 bases from V and 0 bases from J; bases unmatched to any gene: 4. This CDR3 reads CASSDPGTSSYEQYF. CDR3 bases: TGCGCCAGCAGTGATCCGGGGACTAGCTCCTACGAGCAGTACTTC.

This sequence joins TRBV5-4 and TRBJ2-7, with 7 bases aligning to TRBD1. CDR1 and CDR2 (germline): SGHNT, YYREEE (reference sequence). V lost 4 bases and J lost 1; bases outside the gene matches: 5. The CDR3 runs to 14 residues. CDR3 sequence: CASSDGTASYEQYF. The CDR3 coding sequence is TGTGCCAGCAGCGACGGGACAGCATCCTACGAGCAGTACTTC.

V and J are TRBV5-1 and TRBJ2-7, with 7 bases aligning to TRBD1. Germline-derived CDR1 and CDR2 are SGHRS and YFSETQ. The CDR3 is 15 amino acids. With 4 bases clipped from V and 0 bases from J, the junction kept 7 bases outside the gene matches. The CDR3 DNA reads as TGCGCCAGCAGCACGGGGACAGTAAACTCCTACGAGCAGTACTTC. Encoded protein: CASSTGTVNSYEQYF. Combining the CDR3 with reference TRBV5-1 and TRBJ2-7 gives the whole variable domain KAGVTQTPRYLIKTRGQQVTLSCSPISGHRSVSWYQQTPGQGLQFLFEYFSETQRNKGNFPGRFSGRQFSNSRSEMNVSTLELGDSALYLCASSTGTVNSYEQYFGPGTRLTVT.

This chain uses TRBV7-9 with TRBJ1-4; 9 bases agree with TRBD1. Germline trimming cut 2 bases from V and 10 bases from J; bases unmatched to any gene: 8. Germline assignment: CDR1 SEHNR and CDR2 FQNEAQ (reference sequence). CDR3 length: 15 amino acids. The CDR3 region has the DNA TGTGCCAGCAGCTTATCGGACAGGGGCTTCGGAAAACTGTTTTTT. Amino acid sequence: CASSLSDRGFGKLFF.

The chain employs TRBV7-2 and TRBJ2-7; D gene unclear. This CDR3 has 15 residues. V was shortened by 6 bases and J by 2 bases, with 17 bases between the two germline ends. CDR1 is SGHTA and CDR2 is FQGNSA in the germline V gene. DNA for the CDR3: TGTGCCAGCAGTCCCACAAGGCCGATTACCTACGAGCAGTACTTC. It specifies CASSPTRPITYEQYF.

This sequence joins TRBV5-4 and TRBJ2-3; 9 bases fit TRBD2. Germline V gives CDR1 SGHNT, CDR2 YYREEE (reference sequence). The CDR3 has 13 residues. Trimming took 8 bases from V and 3 from J; bases not matched to a gene: 4. CDR3 sequence: CARAGGPTDTQYF. CDR3 sequence (DNA): TGTGCCAGGGCGGGAGGGCCGACAGATACGCAGTATTTT. Full variable domain (missing parts from reference TRBV5-4 and TRBJ2-3): ETGVTQSPTHLIKTRGQQVTLRCSSQSGHNTVSWYQQALGQGPQFIFQYYREEENGRGNFPPRFSGLQFPNYSSELNVNALELDDSALYLCARAGGPTDTQYFGPGTRLTVL.

The table lists this clone with a few counts. The genes are TRBV7-8 and TRBJ2-1; D is perhaps TRBD2 (6 bases). Trimming pared 5 bases from V and 3 bases from J, leaving 23 bases between. This CDR3 comprises 18 residues. Germline V gives CDR1 SGHVS, CDR2 FQNEAQ. CDR3 sequence reads: CASSPWEAAPSDYNEQFF. As DNA, the CDR3 is TGTGCCAGCAGCCCTTGGGAGGCTGCCCCGTCAGACTACAATGAGCAGTTCTTC.

The chain links TRBV29-1 to TRBJ2-7, with TRBD2 as a possible D gene (6 bases). From germline, CDR1 is SQVTM and CDR2 ANQGSEA. Trimming stripped 7 bases from V and 5 bases from J, with 21 bases between. CDR3 length: 14 residues. The CDR3 loop is CSAVAVGPPNEQYF. CDR3 bases: TGCAGCGCAGTAGCGGTAGGGCCCCCCAACGAGCAGTACTTC.

This chain uses TRBV11-1 with TRBJ2-1, with a weak D call TRBD2 (6 bases). Trimming cost V 4 bases and J 3 bases, with 16 bases left between them. CDR1 and CDR2 from the germline V gene are SGHAT and FQDESV (reference sequence). The CDR3 runs to 16 residues. The CDR3 DNA reads TGTGCCAGCAGCTGGACTGCGGGAAAGGGCTACAATGAGCAGTTCTTC. Its protein is CASSWTAGKGYNEQFF.

The chain couples TRBV27 to TRBJ1-2; maybe TRBD1 (6 bases). Germline V gene lookup returns CDR1 MNHEY and CDR2 SMNVEV (reference sequence). The V end lost 5 bases, the J end lost 8 bases, and 18 bases lay between the germline ends. The length of the CDR3 is 14 residues. The CDR3 DNA is TGTGCCAGCAGTCCCGGACAGCTCCCCTCCGGCTACACCTTC. Its translation: CASSPGQLPSGYTF.

This clone was counted a single time. The genes are TRBV14 and TRBJ2-7; a weak D match, TRBD1 (6 bases). The germline V and J ends were trimmed by 4 bases and 9 bases, with 13 bases remaining between them. This CDR3 is built from 12 residues. Germline V CDR1 and CDR2: SGHDN, FVKESK. CDR3 in DNA: TGTGCCAGCAGCCGGTTAACAGGGCGGCAGTACTTC. Translated, it gives CASSRLTGRQYF.

The chain carries TRBV9 and TRBJ2-7; the match to TRBD2 covers 14 bases. Germline CDR1 and CDR2: SGDLS and YYNGEE. The CDR3 has 15 amino acids. The V segment lost 0 bases and the J segment 6 bases; nucleotides outside the gene matches: 2. In DNA, the CDR3 is TGTGCCAGCAGCGTAGAGGGACTAGCGGGAGCCGAGCAGTACTTC. Protein: CASSVEGLAGAEQYF.

This clone has a single count. The chain couples TRBV30 to TRBJ2-7; a possible D gene is TRBD1 (6 bases). This CDR3 is built from 13 residues. The germline gives CDR1 GTSNPN, CDR2 SVGIG (reference sequence). V gave up 4 bases and J gave up 5 bases, with 15 bases separating them. The chain's CDR3 is CAWNPRGSDEQYF. CDR3 nucleotide sequence: TGTGCCTGGAACCCCAGGGGATCGGACGAGCAGTACTTC.

This chain links TRBV7-9 with TRBJ2-7, with D unclear. Germline V gene data show CDR1 as SEHNR and CDR2 as FQNEAQ (reference sequence). V was cut by 3 bases and J by 3 bases, with 6 bases left in between. The CDR3 runs to 12 residues. CDR3 loop: CASSFTRYEQYF. In DNA, the CDR3 is TGTGCCAGCAGCTTTACGCGCTACGAGCAGTACTTC.

Remarks on this clone: This sequence is one base from a far larger clone and is likely a read error. The rearrangement uses TRBV18 and TRBJ1-1; D may be TRBD1 (6 bases). CDR1 KGHSH and CDR2 LQKENI come from the germline V gene. The CDR3 has 13 residues. CDR3 coding DNA: TGTGTCAGCTCACCCTCCAGGGGAATTGAAGCTTTCTTT. Amino acids: CVSSPSRGIEAFF.